This T cell receptor (beta chain) stems from a study of persistence of HIV-infected CD4 T cells. Study in general: Median time on suppressive ART was 7 to 9 years.

Study-level results: Within sorted populations, more oligoclonal TCRs accompanied more oligoclonal proviruses.

This was the immunoSEQ version 4 assay in survey mode. Each sample used up to about 1 ug genomic DNA diluted to approximately 10 ng/uL. Using immunoSEQ multiplex PCR, the repertoire was profiled, and TCRdb retains in-frame clones only, with some absent. The table records about 43,000 clones, approximately 88% of them present only once. This clone was detected only a few times. What it recognizes is unknown. This nonspecific control used anti-CD3/anti-CD28 bead stimulation of CD4+ T cells. Responding CD4+ T cells were sorted by upregulation of both CD40 ligand and CD69. For approximately 17 hours, CD8-depleted PBMCs received anti-CD28/CD49d costimulation, a CD40-blocking antibody and enfuvirtide. The starting material was CD4+ T cells sorted from PBMCs after approximately 19-hour stimulation, obtained from a patient who received antiretroviral therapy. The TCR comes from an adult man with HIV who was CMV-seropositive.

The CDR3 reads CASSYDRGRSEAFF. CDR3 bases: TGTGCCAGCAGTTACGACAGGGGCCGATCTGAAGCTTTCTTT. J is TRBJ1-1 and V is TRBV6-5; 8 nucleotides line up with TRBD1. CDR3 length: 14 residues. Germline loops: CDR1 MNHEY, CDR2 SVGAGI. Losses at the gene ends were 2 bases for V and 6 bases for J; bases not matched to a gene: 5.